The 16 T cell receptor beta chains reported below all come from one sample, sequenced in a study of Graves' ophthalmopathy and Graves' hyperthyroidism. RNA transcripts provided the template for amplifying TCR beta CDR3 regions. An initial RT-PCR round employing HTBI primers preceded a second-round multiplex PCR. TCRdb independently ran MiXCR on the multiplex PCR reads; one entry per CDR3 protein. The repertoire includes approximately 160,000 distinct CDR3 sequences, around two fifths of them detected once, and roughly 9% sits in the top ten. The specimen sequenced was peripheral blood. The receptors were sampled from a man aged 25 to 40 with Graves' ophthalmopathy.

In regard to this clonotype: A read error is possible here, since a much larger clone lies one base away. V gene TRBV29-1 combines with J gene TRBJ1-2; D may be TRBD1 (5 bases). The germline CDR1 and CDR2 sequences are SQVTM and ANQGSEA. Deletions cut 4 bases from V and 5 bases from J, with 14 bases between. CDR3 length: 13 residues. Written as DNA, the CDR3 is TGCAGCGTTGCTGGATGGGGGGTATATGGCTACACCTTC. Amino acids: CSVAGWGVYGYTF.

This clonotype came up once. This sequence joins TRBV28 and TRBJ2-6, with 8 bases that match TRBD1. V lost 3 bases, J lost 0 bases, and 10 bases stayed unmatched. The CDR3 is made up of 19 amino acids. Germline values: CDR1 MDHEN, CDR2 SYDVKM. The CDR3 DNA is TGTGCCAGCAGTTTGGTCGGGACAGGACTTTACTCTGGGGCCAACGTCCTGACTTTC. This codes for CASSLVGTGLYSGANVLTF.

DNA of the CDR3: TGTGCCAGCAGAACCAGGGGGCGCGGTAGCAATCAGCCCCAGCATTTT. Its translation: CASRTRGRGSNQPQHF. V usage is TRBV12-3 or TRBV12-4 and J usage is TRBJ1-5; 8 nucleotides match TRBD1. Trimming at V came to 6 bases and at J to 0 bases, leaving 7 bases not matched to a gene. This CDR3 is built from 16 residues.

This clonotype was seen repeatedly, ten times or more. V gene TRBV12-3 or TRBV12-4 combines with J gene TRBJ1-1; TRBD1 matches at 9 bases. CDR3 length: 15 residues. V trimming: 5 bases; J trimming: 1 base; junction bases outside the gene matches: 5. The chain's CDR3 is CASSTGGAWNTEAFF. Here the CDR3 DNA reads TGTGCCAGCAGTACAGGGGGCGCGTGGAACACTGAAGCTTTCTTT.

This sequence joins TRBV12-3 or TRBV12-4 and TRBJ1-1, with 7 nucleotides matching TRBD1. The CDR3 is made up of 14 amino acids. V shed 3 bases and J 5 bases; nucleotides not matched to a gene: 6. CDR3 loop: CASSFGQGETEAFF. The CDR3 region has the DNA TGTGCCAGCAGTTTTGGCCAGGGGGAGACTGAAGCTTTCTTT.

V usage is TRBV10-3 and J usage is TRBJ2-7, with unresolved D. Between the trimmed V and J ends, which lost 9 bases and 5 bases, there was a span of 11 bases. In germline, CDR1 is ENHRY, CDR2 SYGVKD. The CDR3 is made up of 11 amino acids. CDR3 sequence: CAMGFEDEQYF. The CDR3 region has the DNA TGTGCCATGGGCTTCGAGGACGAGCAGTACTTC.

This clonotype was counted ten times or more. The CDR3 is CASSFTVTEAFF. The CDR3, as DNA: TGTGCCAGCAGTTTTACAGTGACTGAAGCTTTCTTT. The chain links TRBV28 to TRBJ1-1; D is uncertain. The CDR3 consists of 12 residues. The V and J ends lost 3 bases and 5 bases respectively, with 7 bases between them. CDR1 is MDHEN and CDR2 is SYDVKM in the germline V gene.

This clonotype has only a few counts. V gene TRBV6-5 combines with J gene TRBJ2-7, with a tentative D call TRBD2 (5 bases). V shed 4 bases and J shed 4 bases, with 14 bases lying between them. Germline-derived CDR1 and CDR2 are MNHEY and SVGAGI. The CDR3 covers 14 residues. The CDR3 DNA sequence: TGTGCCAGCAGTTCCGGACCTAGCTGGTACGAGCAGTACTTC. Protein: CASSSGPSWYEQYF.

V and J are TRBV27 and TRBJ2-5; TRBD1 matches at 8 bases. From germline, CDR1 is MNHEY and CDR2 SMNVEV (reference sequence). The CDR3 has 15 amino acids. Trimming at V came to 4 bases and at J to 5 bases, leaving 9 bases not matched to a gene. The CDR3 DNA sequence: TGTGCCAGCAGTTCTACGACAGGGGAGTGGGAGACCCAGTACTTC. Protein sequence: CASSSTTGEWETQYF.

This clonotype was seen many times. The gene calls are TRBV19 and TRBJ1-1; 7 bases line up with TRBD1. CDR1 is LNHDA, CDR2 SQIVND, per germline (reference sequence). The CDR3 loop spans 13 amino acids. Unmatched junction bases numbered 2, after V lost 1 base and J lost 6 bases. The CDR3 DNA is TGTGCCAGTAGTATAGCAGGGGGGGCTGAAGCTTTCTTT. Translated, it gives CASSIAGGAEAFF.

This clonotype was detected ten times or more. The gene calls are TRBV6-1 and TRBJ1-5, with 7 nucleotides matching TRBD1. The CDR3 is 12 residues long. Germline values: CDR1 MNHNS, CDR2 SASEGT. The CDR3 DNA sequence: TGTGGGAACAGGGGCATAGTCCAGCCCCAGCATTTT. This codes for CGNRGIVQPQHF.

Ten or more counts support this clonotype. This is likely a read error, given that the CDR3 carries no conserved phenylalanine or tryptophan at its end. The limits of the CDR3 on the DNA are not certain, so only TCRdb's listed CDR3 is given. The V gene is TRBV29-1, the J gene TRBJ2-5. A total of 8 residues make up the CDR3, ends included. The germline CDR1 and CDR2 sequences are SQVTM and ANQGSEA. The CDR3 spells CSVEDGPI.

This clonotype was counted only a few times. The CDR3 region has the DNA TGTGCCAGCAGTTTATGGCGCGGCTACGAGCAGTACTTC. Translation: CASSLWRGYEQYF. The J gene is TRBJ2-7, the V gene TRBV27; D not certain. V was shortened by 1 base and J by 3 bases, with 7 bases between the two germline ends. The CDR3 is 13 amino acids. Germline V gives CDR1 MNHEY, CDR2 SMNVEV (reference sequence).

This clonotype has ten or more counts. The gene calls are TRBV20-1 and TRBJ2-7; 8 bases are a match to TRBD2. Trimming at V came to 5 bases and at J to 2 bases, leaving 5 bases not matched to a gene. The CDR3 is made up of 13 amino acids. The germline V gene encodes CDR1 DFQATT and CDR2 SNEGSKA (reference sequence). The CDR3 bases are TGCAGTGCTTCGACTAGCGCTGCCTACGAGCAGTACTTC. This codes for CSASTSAAYEQYF.

This clonotype was found many times. The chain joins TRBV30 to TRBJ2-2; 7 bases fit TRBD1. The CDR3 is 17 residues long. V shed 5 bases, J shed 4 bases, and the junction held 16 bases outside the gene matches. Germline V CDR1 and CDR2: GTSNPN, SVGIG (reference sequence). The CDR3 DNA sequence: TGTGCCTGGGCAGATCAACAGGGGATCTTGCCCACCGGGGAGCTGTTTTTT. Its protein is CAWADQQGILPTGELFF.

The chain couples TRBV19 to TRBJ1-6; D might be TRBD1 (5 bases). V was clipped by 4 bases and J by 9 bases, with 16 bases between them. The CDR3 is made up of 15 amino acids. CDR1 LNHDA and CDR2 SQIVND come from the germline V gene (reference sequence). The CDR3 protein is CASSTGRREASPLHF. For the CDR3, the DNA is TGTGCCAGTAGTACGGGACGTCGGGAGGCTTCACCCCTCCACTTT.